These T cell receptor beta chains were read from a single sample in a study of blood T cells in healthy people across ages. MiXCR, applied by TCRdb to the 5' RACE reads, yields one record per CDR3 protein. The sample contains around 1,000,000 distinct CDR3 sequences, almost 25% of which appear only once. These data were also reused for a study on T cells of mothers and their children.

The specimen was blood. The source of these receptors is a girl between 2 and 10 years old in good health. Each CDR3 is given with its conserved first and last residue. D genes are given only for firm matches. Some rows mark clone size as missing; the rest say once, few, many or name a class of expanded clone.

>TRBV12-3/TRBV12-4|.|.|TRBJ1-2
TGTGCCAGCTCTCCCCTTCCGGAGGCCTATGGCTACACCTTC
CASSPLPEAYGYTF
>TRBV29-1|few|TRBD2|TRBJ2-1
TGCAGCGTTGAGGGCGGGAGTTGGTACAATGAGCAGTTCTTC
CSVEGGSWYNEQFF
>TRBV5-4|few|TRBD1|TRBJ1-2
TGTGCCAGCAGCTTGGCCACTATCCCTCGGGACAGGGGGCTTGGCTACACCTTC
CASSLATIPRDRGLGYTF
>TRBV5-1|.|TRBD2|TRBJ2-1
TGCGCCAGCAGCTTCGACCTAGCGGGAGTCAATGAGCAGTTCTTC
CASSFDLAGVNEQFF
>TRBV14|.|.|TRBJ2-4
TGTGCCAGCAGCCAAAGAGGATCAACCAAAAACATTCAGTACTTC
CASSQRGSTKNIQYF
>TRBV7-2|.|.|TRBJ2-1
TGTGCCAGCAGCTTTAGCGGAAGATCCTACAATGAGCAGTTCTTC
CASSFSGRSYNEQFF
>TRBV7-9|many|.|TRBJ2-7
TGTGCCAGCAGCTTTAGGTCCTCCTACGAGCAGTACTTC
CASSFRSSYEQYF
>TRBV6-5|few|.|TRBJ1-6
TGTGCCAGCAGTTCGGTCCTCTTCTATAATTCACCCCTCCACTTT
CASSSVLFYNSPLHF
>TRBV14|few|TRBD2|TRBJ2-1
TGTGCCAGCAGTCAAACCTCGCTAGCGGGGGCCCCGGGTGAGCAGTTCTTC
CASSQTSLAGAPGEQFF
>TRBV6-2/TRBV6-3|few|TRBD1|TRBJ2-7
TGTGCCAGCAGTTCCCCGGGGACAGGCTACGAGCAGTACTTC
CASSSPGTGYEQYF
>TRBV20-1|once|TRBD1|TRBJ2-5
TGCAGTGCTAGAGAACAGACAGGGGAAGAGACCCAGTACTTC
CSAREQTGEETQYF
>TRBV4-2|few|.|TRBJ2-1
TGTGCCAGCAGCCAAGAGGGCACTCCCTTGGTTGGTGAGCAGTTCTTC
CASSQEGTPLVGEQFF
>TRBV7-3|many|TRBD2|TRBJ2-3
TGTGCCAGCAGGTCGACTAGCGGGTTGTCAGATACGCAGTATTTT
CASRSTSGLSDTQYF
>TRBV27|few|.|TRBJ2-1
TGTGCCAGCGAGCCTAGGGGTTATGGTGTTGAGCAGTTCTTC
CASEPRGYGVEQFF
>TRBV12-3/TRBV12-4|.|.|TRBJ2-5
TGTGCCAGCGGTTTAGAGCAAGAGCAGTACTTC
CASGLEQEQYF
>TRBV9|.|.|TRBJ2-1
TGTGCCAGCAGCGTAGGTGGGAGCGGGTCTTTCAATGAGCAGTTCTTC
CASSVGGSGSFNEQFF
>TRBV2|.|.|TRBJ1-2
TGTGCCAGCACAGGGCTCTTCTATGGCTACACCTTC
CASTGLFYGYTF
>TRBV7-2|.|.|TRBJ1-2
TGTGCCAGCAGCTTATCCGGCCTTTTAGATAGGGGAGGCTACACCTTC
CASSLSGLLDRGGYTF